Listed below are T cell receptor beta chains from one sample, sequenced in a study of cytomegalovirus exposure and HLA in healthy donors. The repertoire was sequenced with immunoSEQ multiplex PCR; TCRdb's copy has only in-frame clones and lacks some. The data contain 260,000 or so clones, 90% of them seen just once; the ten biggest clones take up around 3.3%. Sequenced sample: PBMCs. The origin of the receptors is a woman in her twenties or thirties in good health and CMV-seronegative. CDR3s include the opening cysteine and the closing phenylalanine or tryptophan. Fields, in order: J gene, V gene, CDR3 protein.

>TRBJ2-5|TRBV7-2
CASSFGGMQETQYF
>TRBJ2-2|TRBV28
CASSRPPGQVTGELFF
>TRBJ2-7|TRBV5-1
CASSLGRGGTYEQYF
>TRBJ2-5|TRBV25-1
CASSVDGRGGETQYF
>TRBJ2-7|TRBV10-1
CASSESKSGTHRLEQYF
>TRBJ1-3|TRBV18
CASSPILSGVSGNTIYF
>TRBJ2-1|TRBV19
CASSFTSQPYNEQFF
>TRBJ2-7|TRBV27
CASSFSGTAYEQYF
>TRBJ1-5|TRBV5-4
CASSLDGGGNQPQHF
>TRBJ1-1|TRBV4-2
CASSQHENTEAFF
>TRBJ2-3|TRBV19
CASTSRGGISTDTQYF
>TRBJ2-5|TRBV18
CASSPKGSGETQYF
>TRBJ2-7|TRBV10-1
CASKTRSYEQYF
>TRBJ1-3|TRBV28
CASSLEVPGRTIYF
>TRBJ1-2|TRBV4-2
CASSTPPGQYGYTF
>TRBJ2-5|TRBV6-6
CASTSSGEETQYF
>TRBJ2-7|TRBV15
CATSRGGSTSEYF
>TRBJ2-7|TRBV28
CASSPLAGSSYEQYF
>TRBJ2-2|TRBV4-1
CASSQDGARGGTGELFF
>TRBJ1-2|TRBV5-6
CASTITFLQGSLPNYGYTF
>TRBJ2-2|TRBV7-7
CASSLAGYTGELFF
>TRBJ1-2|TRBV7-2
CASSLRRDSDGGYTF
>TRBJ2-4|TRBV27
CASSLSGGQGWAKNIQYF
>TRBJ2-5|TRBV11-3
CASSSGQETQYF
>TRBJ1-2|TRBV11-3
CASSSGQEGYTF
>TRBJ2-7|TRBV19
CASSIAGPSYEQYF
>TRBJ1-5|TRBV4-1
CASSQDRYSNQPQHF
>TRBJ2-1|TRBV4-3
CASSQDPLTGSSYNEQFF
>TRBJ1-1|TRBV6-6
CASRSPIVGANTEAFF
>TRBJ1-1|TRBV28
CASRLPAGLEAFF
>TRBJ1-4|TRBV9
CASSAGTENEKLFF
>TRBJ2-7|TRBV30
CAWSLGRVHEQYF
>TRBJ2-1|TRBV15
CATSRGEGTNHNEQFF
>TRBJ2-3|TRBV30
CAWSYPGLAGGGGTDTQYF
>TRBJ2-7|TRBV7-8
CASTAGSEQYF
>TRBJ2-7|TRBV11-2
CASSLGQGDEQYF
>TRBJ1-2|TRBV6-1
CASSEPGINYGYTF
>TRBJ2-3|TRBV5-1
CASSLTETSTDTQYF
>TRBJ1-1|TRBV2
CASSELGATGTEAFF
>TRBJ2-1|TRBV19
CASQAGASGRDYNEQFF
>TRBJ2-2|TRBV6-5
CASYAGTNTGELFF
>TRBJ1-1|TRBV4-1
CASSQSTGSTEAFF
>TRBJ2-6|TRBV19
CASGPGANVLTF
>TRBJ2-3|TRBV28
CASSLSGDTQYF
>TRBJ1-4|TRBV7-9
CASSLGPGADEKLFF
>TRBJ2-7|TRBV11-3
CASSTGLAVGNWEQYF
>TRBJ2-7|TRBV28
CASTNPGQGVYEQYF
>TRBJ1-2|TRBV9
CASSVRGAANYGYTF
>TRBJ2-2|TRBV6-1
CASSGPGLAGYTGELFF
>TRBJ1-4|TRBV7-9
CASSSRPGPKELFF
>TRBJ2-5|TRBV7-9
CASSLLETQYF
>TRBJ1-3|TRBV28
CASSSTGIGNTIYF
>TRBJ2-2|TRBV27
CASTTGKGELFF
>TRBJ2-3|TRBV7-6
CASSPGGGADTQYF
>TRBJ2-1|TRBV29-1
CSVESGGRYEQFF
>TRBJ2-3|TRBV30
CAWSSGSTDTQYF
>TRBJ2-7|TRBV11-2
CASSLRSAGGLVEQYF